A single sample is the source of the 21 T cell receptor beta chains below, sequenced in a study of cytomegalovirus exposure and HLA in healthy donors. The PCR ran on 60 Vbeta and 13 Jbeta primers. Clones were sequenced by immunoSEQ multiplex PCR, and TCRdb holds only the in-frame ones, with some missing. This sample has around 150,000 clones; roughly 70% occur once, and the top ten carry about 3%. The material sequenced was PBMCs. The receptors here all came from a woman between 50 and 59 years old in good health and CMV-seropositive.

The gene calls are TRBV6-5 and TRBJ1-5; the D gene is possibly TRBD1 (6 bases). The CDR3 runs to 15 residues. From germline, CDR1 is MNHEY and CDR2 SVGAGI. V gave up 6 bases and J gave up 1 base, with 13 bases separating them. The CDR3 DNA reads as TGTGCCAGCAGCTCAACAGGGAGAAGCAATCAGCCCCAGCATTTT. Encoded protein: CASSSTGRSNQPQHF.

The CDR3 region is CASRPSSQVNGYTF. The CDR3 coding sequence is TGTGCCAGCAGACCGTCGTCCCAGGTCAATGGCTACACCTTC. V gene TRBV2 combines with J gene TRBJ1-2, with D unresolved. V dropped 6 bases and J dropped 6 bases, with 17 bases sitting between them. The CDR3 sequence is 14 residues long. Germline CDR1 reads SNHLY; CDR2 reads FYNNEI.

The CDR3 DNA reads TGTGCCAGCAGTTACTCTGACAGCTATGGCTACACCTTC. It encodes CASSYSDSYGYTF. This chain links TRBV6-5 with TRBJ1-2, with D possibly being TRBD1 (5 bases). Per the germline V gene, CDR1 is MNHEY and CDR2 is SVGAGI. The CDR3 length is 13 residues. V lost 0 bases and J 4 bases, leaving 6 bases between the germline ends.

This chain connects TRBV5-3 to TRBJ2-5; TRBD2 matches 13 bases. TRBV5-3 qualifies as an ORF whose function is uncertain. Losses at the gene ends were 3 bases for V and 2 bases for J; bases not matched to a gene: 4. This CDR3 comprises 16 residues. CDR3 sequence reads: CARSSGLAGAQETQYF. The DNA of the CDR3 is TGTGCCAGAAGCTCTGGACTAGCGGGGGCTCAAGAGACCCAGTACTTC.

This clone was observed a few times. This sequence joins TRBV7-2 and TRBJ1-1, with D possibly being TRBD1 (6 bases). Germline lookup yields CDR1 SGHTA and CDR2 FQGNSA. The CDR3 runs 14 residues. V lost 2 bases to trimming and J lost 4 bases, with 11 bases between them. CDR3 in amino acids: CASSLLGAGTEAFF. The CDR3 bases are TGTGCCAGCAGCTTATTGGGGGCAGGCACTGAAGCTTTCTTT. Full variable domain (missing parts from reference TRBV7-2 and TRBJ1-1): GAGVSQSPSNKVTEKGKDVELRCDPISGHTALYWYRQSLGQGLEFLIYFQGNSAPDKSGLPSDRFSAERTGGSVSTLTIQRTQQEDSAVYLCASSLLGAGTEAFFGQGTRLTVV.

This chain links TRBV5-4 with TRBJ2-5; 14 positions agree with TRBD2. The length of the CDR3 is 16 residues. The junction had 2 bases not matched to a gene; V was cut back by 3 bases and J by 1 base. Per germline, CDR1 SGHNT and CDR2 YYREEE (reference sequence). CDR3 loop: CASSSGTSGGQETQYF. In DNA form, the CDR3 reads TGTGCCAGCAGCTCCGGGACTAGCGGGGGCCAAGAGACCCAGTACTTC.

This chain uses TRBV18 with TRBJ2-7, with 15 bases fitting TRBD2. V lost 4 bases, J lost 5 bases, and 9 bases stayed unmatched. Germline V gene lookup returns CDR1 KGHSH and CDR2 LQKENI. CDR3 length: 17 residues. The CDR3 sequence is CASSRTSGLAGGNEQYF. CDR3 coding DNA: TGTGCCAGCTCACGAACATCGGGACTAGCGGGGGGTAACGAGCAGTACTTC.

The CDR3 loop is CASSQTPGQGREKLFF. The CDR3 nucleotides are TGCGCCAGCAGCCAAACTCCGGGACAGGGTCGAGAAAAACTGTTTTTT. V is TRBV4-1 and J is TRBJ1-4; 9 nucleotides align to TRBD1. Germline CDR1 MGHRA, CDR2 YSYEKL. Trimming took 2 bases from V and 8 from J; bases not matched to a gene: 9. CDR3 size: 16 residues.

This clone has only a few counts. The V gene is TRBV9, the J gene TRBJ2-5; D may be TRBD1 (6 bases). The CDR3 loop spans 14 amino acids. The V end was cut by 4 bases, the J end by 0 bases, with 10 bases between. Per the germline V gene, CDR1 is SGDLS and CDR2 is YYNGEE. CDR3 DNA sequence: TGTGCCAGCAGCTATGGGACAAACCAAGAGACCCAGTACTTC. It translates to CASSYGTNQETQYF.

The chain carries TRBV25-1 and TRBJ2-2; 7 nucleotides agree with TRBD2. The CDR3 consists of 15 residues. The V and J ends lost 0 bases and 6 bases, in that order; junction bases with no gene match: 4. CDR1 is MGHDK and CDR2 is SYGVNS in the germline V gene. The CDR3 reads CASSEYWGGAGELFF. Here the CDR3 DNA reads TGTGCCAGCAGTGAATATTGGGGGGGGGCCGGGGAGCTGTTTTTT.

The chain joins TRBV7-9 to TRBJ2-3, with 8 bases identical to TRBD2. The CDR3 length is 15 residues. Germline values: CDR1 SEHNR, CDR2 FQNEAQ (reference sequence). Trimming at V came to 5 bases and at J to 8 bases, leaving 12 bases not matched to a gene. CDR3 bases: TGTGCCAGCAGCGTCGGGACTAGTTTTTCTGGTACGCAGTATTTT. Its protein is CASSVGTSFSGTQYF.

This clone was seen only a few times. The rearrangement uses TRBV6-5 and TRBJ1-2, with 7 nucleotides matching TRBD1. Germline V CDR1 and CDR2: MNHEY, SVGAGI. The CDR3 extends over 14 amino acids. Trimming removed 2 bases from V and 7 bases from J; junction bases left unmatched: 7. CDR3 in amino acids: CASSYSRGGRGYTF. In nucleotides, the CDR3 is TGTGCCAGCAGTTACAGTAGAGGGGGCCGTGGCTACACCTTC.

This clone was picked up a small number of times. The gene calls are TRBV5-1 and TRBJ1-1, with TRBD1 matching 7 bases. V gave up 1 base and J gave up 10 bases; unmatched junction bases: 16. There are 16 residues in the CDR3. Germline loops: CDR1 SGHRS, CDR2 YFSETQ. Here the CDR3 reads CASSLLSDTTSGGAFF. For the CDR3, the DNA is TGCGCCAGCAGCTTGCTTTCGGACACCACCTCAGGGGGAGCTTTCTTT.

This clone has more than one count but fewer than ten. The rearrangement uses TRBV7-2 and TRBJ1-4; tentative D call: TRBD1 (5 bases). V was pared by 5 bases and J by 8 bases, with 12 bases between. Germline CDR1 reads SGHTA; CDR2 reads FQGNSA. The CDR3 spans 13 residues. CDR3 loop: CASSRQWNEKLFF. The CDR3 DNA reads TGTGCCAGCAGCCGACAGTGGAACGAAAAACTGTTTTTT. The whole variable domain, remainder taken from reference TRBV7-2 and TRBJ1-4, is GAGVSQSPSNKVTEKGKDVELRCDPISGHTALYWYRQSLGQGLEFLIYFQGNSAPDKSGLPSDRFSAERTGGSVSTLTIQRTQQEDSAVYLCASSRQWNEKLFFGSGTQLSVL.

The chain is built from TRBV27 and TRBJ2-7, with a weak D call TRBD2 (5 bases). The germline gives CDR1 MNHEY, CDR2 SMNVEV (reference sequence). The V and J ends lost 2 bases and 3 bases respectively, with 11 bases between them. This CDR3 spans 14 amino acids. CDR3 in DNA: TGTGCCAGCAGTTTAGGGCCGGGGAACTACGAGCAGTACTTC. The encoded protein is CASSLGPGNYEQYF.

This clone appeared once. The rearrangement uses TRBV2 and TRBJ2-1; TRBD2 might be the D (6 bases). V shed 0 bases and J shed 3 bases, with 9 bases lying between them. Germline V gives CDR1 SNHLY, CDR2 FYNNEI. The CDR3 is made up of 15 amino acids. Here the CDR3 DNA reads TGTGCCAGCAGTGAAGCGCGGGGCCACTACAATGAGCAGTTCTTC. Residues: CASSEARGHYNEQFF.

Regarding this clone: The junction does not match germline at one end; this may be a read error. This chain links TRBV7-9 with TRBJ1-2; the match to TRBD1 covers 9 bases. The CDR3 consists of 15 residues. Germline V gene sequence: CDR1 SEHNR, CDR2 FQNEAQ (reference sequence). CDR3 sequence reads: CSSSVMGQGDYGYTF. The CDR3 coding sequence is TGTTCCAGCAGCGTGATGGGACAGGGAGATTATGGCTACACCTTC.

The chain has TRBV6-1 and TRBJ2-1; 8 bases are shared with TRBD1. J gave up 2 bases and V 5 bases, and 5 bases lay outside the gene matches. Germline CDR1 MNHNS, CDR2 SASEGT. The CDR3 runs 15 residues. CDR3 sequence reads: CASSLQGGAYNEQFF. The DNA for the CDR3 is TGTGCCAGCAGTTTACAGGGGGGTGCCTACAATGAGCAGTTCTTC.

CDR3 region: CASSLDRGDLGGYTF. CDR3 bases: TGTGCCAGCAGCTTGGACAGGGGTGATTTAGGGGGCTACACCTTC. The chain couples TRBV5-4 to TRBJ1-2; 7 nucleotides align to TRBD1. Trimming removed 0 bases from V and 8 bases from J; junction bases left unmatched: 10. The CDR3 is 15 residues long. The germline V gene has CDR1 SGHNT and CDR2 YYREEE (reference sequence). Drawing the rest from reference TRBV5-4 and TRBJ1-2, the complete variable domain is ETGVTQSPTHLIKTRGQQVTLRCSSQSGHNTVSWYQQALGQGPQFIFQYYREEENGRGNFPPRFSGLQFPNYSSELNVNALELDDSALYLCASSLDRGDLGGYTFGSGTRLTVV.

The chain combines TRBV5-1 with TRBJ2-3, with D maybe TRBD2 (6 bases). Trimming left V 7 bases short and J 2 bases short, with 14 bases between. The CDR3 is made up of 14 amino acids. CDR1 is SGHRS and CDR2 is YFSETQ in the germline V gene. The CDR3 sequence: CASGSRGTTDTQYF. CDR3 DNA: TGCGCCAGCGGCTCGCGGGGAACCACAGATACGCAGTATTTT.

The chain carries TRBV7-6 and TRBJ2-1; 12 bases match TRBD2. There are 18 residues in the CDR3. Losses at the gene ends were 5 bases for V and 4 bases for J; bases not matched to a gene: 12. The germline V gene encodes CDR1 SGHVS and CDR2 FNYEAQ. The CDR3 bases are TGTGCCAGCAGCCGGAGGACTAGCGGGGAGGTTGGATACAATGAGCAGTTCTTC. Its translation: CASSRRTSGEVGYNEQFF.